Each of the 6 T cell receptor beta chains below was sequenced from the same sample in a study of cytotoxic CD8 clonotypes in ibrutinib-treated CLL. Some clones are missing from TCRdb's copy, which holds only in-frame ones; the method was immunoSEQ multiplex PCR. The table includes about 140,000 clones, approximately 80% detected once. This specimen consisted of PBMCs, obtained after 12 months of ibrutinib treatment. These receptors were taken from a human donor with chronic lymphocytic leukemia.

The CDR3 bases are TGCAGTGCTAGCGGTCTCGGCTACACCTTC. Translated, it gives CSASGLGYTF. V and J are TRBV20-1 and TRBJ1-2; D gene uncertain. The V end was cut by 3 bases, the J end by 8 bases, with 7 bases between. CDR3 size: 10 residues. Germline lookup yields CDR1 DFQATT and CDR2 SNEGSKA (reference sequence).

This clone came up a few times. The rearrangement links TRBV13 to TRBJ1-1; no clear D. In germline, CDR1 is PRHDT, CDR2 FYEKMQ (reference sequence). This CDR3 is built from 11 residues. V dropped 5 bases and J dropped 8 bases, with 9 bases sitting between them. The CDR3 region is CASSGGWEAFF. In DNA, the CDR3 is TGTGCCAGCAGCGGAGGATGGGAAGCTTTCTTT.

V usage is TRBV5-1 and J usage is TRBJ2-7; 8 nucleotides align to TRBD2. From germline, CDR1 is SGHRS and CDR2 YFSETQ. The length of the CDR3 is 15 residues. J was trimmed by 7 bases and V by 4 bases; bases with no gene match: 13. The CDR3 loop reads CASSPSGGFSQEQYF. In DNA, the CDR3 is TGCGCCAGCAGCCCCTCGGGGGGGTTTTCGCAGGAGCAGTACTTC.

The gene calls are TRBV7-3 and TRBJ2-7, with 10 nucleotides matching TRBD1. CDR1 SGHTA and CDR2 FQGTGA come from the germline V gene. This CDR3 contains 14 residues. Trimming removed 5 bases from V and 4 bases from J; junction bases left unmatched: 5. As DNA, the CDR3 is TGTGCCAGCAGCCTAGGACAGGGGGTGTACGAGCAGTACTTC. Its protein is CASSLGQGVYEQYF.

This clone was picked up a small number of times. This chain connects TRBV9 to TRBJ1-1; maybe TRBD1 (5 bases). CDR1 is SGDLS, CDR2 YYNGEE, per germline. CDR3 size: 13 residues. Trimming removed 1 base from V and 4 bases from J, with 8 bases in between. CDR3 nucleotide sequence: TGTGCCAGCAGCGTAACGGGGCCCACTGAAGCTTTCTTT. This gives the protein CASSVTGPTEAFF.

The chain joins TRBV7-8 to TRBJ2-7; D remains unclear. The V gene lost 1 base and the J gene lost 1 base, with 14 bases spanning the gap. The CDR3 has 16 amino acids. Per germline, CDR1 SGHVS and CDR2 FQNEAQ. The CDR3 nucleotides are TGTGCCAGCAGCTTAGAGGGCGAACTTACATCCTACGAGCAGTACTTC. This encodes CASSLEGELTSYEQYF. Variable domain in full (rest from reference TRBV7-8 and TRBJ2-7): GAGVSQSPRYKVAKRGQDVALRCDPISGHVSLFWYQQALGQGPEFLTYFQNEAQLDKSGLPSDRFFAERPEGSVSTLKIQRTQQEDSAVYLCASSLEGELTSYEQYFGPGTRLTVT.